This T cell receptor beta chain was identified during a study of blood T cells in healthy people across ages. Notes on the study in general: The study found more naive CD4+ cells and higher diversity in long-lived than aged donors. Without sorted subsets, naive and antigen-experienced compartments could not be conclusively compared.

The CDR3 is 12 amino acids. The V end was cut by 4 bases, the J end by 0 bases, with 6 bases between. Germline V lookup: CDR1 SQVTM, CDR2 ANQGSEA. This clonotype has just a few counts. Its antigen is as yet unknown. A J-beta primer mix and a sample-barcoded 5' primer were used in a second PCR of about 7 to 12 cycles. Sequencing recovered at least 3 million CDR3-containing paired-end reads from each sample. One entry per CDR3 protein results from TCRdb running MiXCR on the 5' RACE reads. The data contain over a million distinct CDR3 sequences, roughly 60% of them singletons. This chain joins TRBV29-1 and TRBJ1-2; no clear D gene. This receptor was identified in a man aged 18 to 35 in good health. Sequencing used blood. Here the CDR3 DNA reads TGCAGCGTTGTGTCGACTAACTATGGCTACACCTTC. This encodes CSVVSTNYGYTF.